The 29 T cell receptor beta chains below come from one sample, sequenced in a study of T cell responses to AZD1222 COVID-19 vaccine. Produced via immunoSEQ multiplex PCR; TCRdb's table is partial and in-frame only. This table holds 140,000 or so clones, around 90% found once. Sequenced material: peripheral blood, taken 28 days after the second dose of the MenACWY control vaccine. The receptor source for this set is an adult who received the MenACWY meningococcal vaccine as a control.

V gene TRBV9 combines with J gene TRBJ2-1; D tentatively fits TRBD1 or TRBD2 (5 bases each). From germline, CDR1 is SGDLS and CDR2 YYNGEE. The CDR3 is made up of 18 amino acids. Between the trimmed V and J ends, which lost 0 bases and 0 bases, there was a span of 16 bases. The CDR3 is CASSVEAGAVSSYNEQFF. The CDR3 coding sequence is TGTGCCAGCAGCGTAGAGGCCGGGGCAGTGAGCTCCTACAATGAGCAGTTCTTC.

J is TRBJ2-1 and V is TRBV5-4, with 8 bases lining up with TRBD2. CDR1 and CDR2 from the germline V gene are SGHNT and YYREEE (reference sequence). Germline trimming cut 4 bases from V and 9 bases from J; bases unmatched to any gene: 12. The CDR3 is 15 amino acids. CDR3 in amino acids: CASSGGGRAGGEQFF. CDR3 coding DNA: TGTGCCAGCAGCGGAGGAGGTCGGGCGGGGGGTGAGCAGTTCTTC.

The chain has TRBV10-1 and TRBJ2-3; no clear D. V was cut by 2 bases and J by 0 bases, with 6 bases left in between. Germline V gives CDR1 WNHNN, CDR2 SYGVQD (reference sequence). There are 14 residues in the CDR3. CDR3 protein: CASSEDSSTDTQYF. CDR3 nucleotide sequence: TGCGCCAGCAGTGAGGACTCCAGCACAGATACGCAGTATTTT.

J is TRBJ1-5 and V is TRBV19, with D possibly matching TRBD1 (5 bases). The CDR3 runs to 12 residues. Germline V CDR1 and CDR2: LNHDA, SQIVND (reference sequence). V lost 5 bases, J lost 7 bases, and 9 bases lay in between. The DNA for the CDR3 is TGTGCCAGTAGTCGTGGGGGGCAGCCCCAGCATTTT. It is translated as CASSRGGQPQHF.

The chain has TRBV19 and TRBJ2-3, with 10 bases matching TRBD1. Per germline, CDR1 LNHDA and CDR2 SQIVND (reference sequence). The CDR3 contains 15 residues. After removal of 10 bases from V and 1 base from J, the junction contained 8 bases not matched to a gene. CDR3: CATSWDRGGTDTQYF. The CDR3 DNA is TGTGCCACTTCATGGGACAGGGGAGGCACAGATACGCAGTATTTT.

In its sample, this clone was seen once. The chain couples TRBV6-5 to TRBJ2-1; D is unresolved. V gave up 2 bases and J gave up 0 bases, with 8 bases separating them. CDR3 size: 15 residues. CDR1 is MNHEY and CDR2 is SVGAGI in the germline V gene. CDR3 sequence reads: CASSYGGSSYNEQFF. For the CDR3, the DNA is TGTGCCAGCAGTTACGGTGGTAGCTCCTACAATGAGCAGTTCTTC.

J is TRBJ1-5 and V is TRBV24-1; D remains unclear. CDR3 length: 15 residues. CDR1 is KGHDR and CDR2 is SFDVKD in the germline V gene. V shed 3 bases and J shed 0 bases, with 8 bases lying between them. The CDR3 loop is CATSDGINSNQPQHF. CDR3 nucleotides: TGTGCCACCAGTGATGGGATTAATAGCAATCAGCCCCAGCATTTT.

V gene TRBV30 combines with J gene TRBJ1-2; tentative D call: TRBD1 (6 bases). V lost 3 bases and J 1 base, leaving 12 bases between the germline ends. CDR3 length: 14 amino acids. Germline-derived CDR1 and CDR2 are GTSNPN and SVGIG (reference sequence). CDR3 residues: CAWSMDSNNYGYTF. The CDR3 region has the DNA TGTGCCTGGAGCATGGACAGTAATAACTATGGCTACACCTTC. The variable domain in full, with the rest retrieved from reference TRBV30 and TRBJ1-2, is SQTIHQWPATLVQPVGSPLSLECTVEGTSNPNLYWYRQAAGRGLQLLFYSVGIGQISSEVPQNLSASRPQDRQFILSSKKLLLSDSGFYLCAWSMDSNNYGYTFGSGTRLTVV.

J is TRBJ2-6 and V is TRBV30; 10 bases line up with TRBD1. The V gene end was trimmed by 7 bases and the J gene end by 0 bases; junction bases not matched to a gene: 12. There are 18 residues in the CDR3. Germline CDR1 GTSNPN, CDR2 SVGIG (reference sequence). In DNA form, the CDR3 reads TGTGCCTACGGATTGACAGGGGGCCCAAGCTCTGGGGCCAACGTCCTGACTTTC. This codes for CAYGLTGGPSSGANVLTF.

V and J are TRBV10-3 and TRBJ2-1; 11 bases agree with TRBD2. The V gene's germline CDR1 is ENHRY and CDR2 SYGVKD. CDR3 size: 15 residues. V was pared by 6 bases and J by 8 bases, with 9 bases of the junction left unmatched. The CDR3 is CAISPLAGGAHEQFF. The CDR3, as DNA: TGTGCCATCAGCCCCCTAGCGGGGGGAGCACATGAGCAGTTCTTC.

This clone appeared a single time. The chain uses TRBV9 and TRBJ1-3, with D possibly being TRBD1 (6 bases). V shed 4 bases and J shed 7 bases, with 21 bases lying between them. The CDR3 is 16 amino acids. Germline-derived CDR1 and CDR2 are SGDLS and YYNGEE. The CDR3 nucleotides are TGTGCCAGCAGCCCCCGGGGGCCAAACGGGGGGAACACCATATATTTT. Translation gives CASSPRGPNGGNTIYF.

This clone appeared once. V is TRBV4-1 and J is TRBJ1-1, with unresolved D. Trimming took off 0 bases at V and 8 bases at J, with 13 bases between the two ends. This CDR3 has 14 amino acids. Germline CDR1 MGHRA, CDR2 YSYEKL. CDR3 bases: TGCGCCAGCAGCCAAGATGATTTATGGACCGAAGCTTTCTTT. Amino acids: CASSQDDLWTEAFF.

This chain links TRBV7-9 with TRBJ2-4; 15 bases match TRBD2. Germline-derived CDR1 and CDR2 are SEHNR and FQNEAQ (reference sequence). Trimming removed 1 base from V and 7 bases from J; junction bases left unmatched: 11. The CDR3 has 19 residues. The CDR3 reads CASSLEIGLAGGLRNIQYF. CDR3 sequence (DNA): TGTGCCAGCAGCTTAGAAATTGGACTAGCGGGGGGGCTGAGGAACATTCAGTACTTC.

This chain connects TRBV7-8 to TRBJ2-2, with TRBD2 matching over 14 bases. Germline V gives CDR1 SGHVS, CDR2 FQNEAQ. The V gene end was trimmed by 5 bases and the J gene end by 4 bases; junction bases not matched to a gene: 3. The CDR3 extends over 16 amino acids. The CDR3: CASSMTSGRATGELFF. The DNA for the CDR3 is TGTGCCAGCAGCATGACTAGCGGGAGGGCCACCGGGGAGCTGTTTTTT.

The chain uses TRBV28 and TRBJ2-7; 12 positions agree with TRBD1. Trimming removed 6 bases from V and 2 bases from J; junction bases left unmatched: 2. CDR3 size: 14 residues. Germline assignment: CDR1 MDHEN and CDR2 SYDVKM. CDR3 nucleotides: TGTGCCAGCAGGGGGACAGGGGGCACCTACGAGCAGTACTTC. Encoded protein: CASRGTGGTYEQYF. Complete variable domain (other parts from reference TRBV28 and TRBJ2-7): DVKVTQSSRYLVKRTGEKVFLECVQDMDHENMFWYRQDPGLGLRLIYFSYDVKMKEKGDIPEGYSVSREKKERFSLILESASTNQTSMYLCASRGTGGTYEQYFGPGTRLTVT.

This chain connects TRBV10-2 to TRBJ1-4; a possible D gene is TRBD1 (5 bases). Germline V gene data show CDR1 as WSHSY and CDR2 as SAAADI. The CDR3 covers 14 residues. Between the trimmed V and J ends, which lost 3 bases and 4 bases, there was a span of 9 bases. For the CDR3, the DNA is TGCGCCAGCAGTGATGGGACGGTTAATGAAAAACTGTTTTTT. Translation: CASSDGTVNEKLFF.

This rearrangement joins TRBV19 to TRBJ1-5; TRBD1 matches at 8 bases. The CDR3 runs to 16 residues. Germline V gene lookup returns CDR1 LNHDA and CDR2 SQIVND (reference sequence). V gave up 7 bases and J gave up 1 base; unmatched junction bases: 9. Written as DNA, the CDR3 is TGTGCCAGTACCCGACAGGGGCGGGTGAGCAATCAGCCCCAGCATTTT. This codes for CASTRQGRVSNQPQHF.

The chain joins TRBV4-3 to TRBJ1-4; maybe TRBD1 (5 bases). Germline loops: CDR1 LGHNA, CDR2 YSLEER. This CDR3 is 15 amino acids long. Trimming stripped 0 bases from V and 7 bases from J, with 12 bases between. The CDR3 region has the DNA TGCGCCAGCAGCCAAGACGGGACCGGTAGTGAAAAACTGTTTTTT. The encoded protein is CASSQDGTGSEKLFF.

This sequence joins TRBV10-3 and TRBJ1-1, with D maybe TRBD1 (5 bases). Germline V gene lookup returns CDR1 ENHRY and CDR2 SYGVKD. This CDR3 comprises 17 residues. V gave up 4 bases and J gave up 1 base, with 19 bases separating them. Written as DNA, the CDR3 is TGTGCCATCAGTGTTGAGGGGCCCCAGCGGGGGAACACTGAAGCTTTCTTT. This codes for CAISVEGPQRGNTEAFF.

V gene TRBV19 combines with J gene TRBJ1-6; 9 bases map to TRBD1. With V trimmed by 7 bases and J by 10 bases, 11 bases remained unmatched. Germline loops: CDR1 LNHDA, CDR2 SQIVND (reference sequence). The CDR3 is 15 amino acids. CDR3 sequence: CASTPGTGGSSPLHF. The CDR3 nucleotides are TGTGCCAGTACCCCCGGTACAGGGGGCTCATCACCCCTCCACTTT.

This chain joins TRBV28 and TRBJ2-2, with D perhaps TRBD1 (5 bases). With 5 bases removed from V and 6 bases from J, the gap between germline ends came to 16 bases. Looked up from germline, CDR1 is MDHEN and CDR2 is SYDVKM. This CDR3 spans 15 amino acids. The CDR3, as DNA: TGTGCCAGCAGTGGCTTGAGACAGACAGCCGGGGAGCTGTTTTTT. Translating it yields CASSGLRQTAGELFF. The variable domain in full, with the rest retrieved from reference TRBV28 and TRBJ2-2, is DVKVTQSSRYLVKRTGEKVFLECVQDMDHENMFWYRQDPGLGLRLIYFSYDVKMKEKGDIPEGYSVSREKKERFSLILESASTNQTSMYLCASSGLRQTAGELFFGEGSRLTVL.

V gene TRBV19 combines with J gene TRBJ2-3; either TRBD1 or TRBD2 may supply D (6 bases each). In germline, CDR1 is LNHDA, CDR2 SQIVND (reference sequence). This CDR3 region has 14 residues. V was pared by 1 base and J by 6 bases, with 11 bases between. Here the CDR3 reads CASSIVGGGDTQYF. DNA of the CDR3: TGTGCCAGTAGTATAGTCGGAGGGGGGGATACGCAGTATTTT.

The sample holds one count of this clone. The genes are TRBV7-3 and TRBJ2-1; TRBD2 matches 8 bases. The CDR3 extends over 16 amino acids. The trim removed 5 bases at V and 4 bases at J, leaving 10 bases unmatched. The germline gives CDR1 SGHTA, CDR2 FQGTGA. The CDR3 region is CASSPTVGGGYNEQFF. The CDR3 DNA reads TGTGCCAGCAGCCCAACCGTCGGCGGGGGGTACAATGAGCAGTTCTTC. Looking up the rest from reference TRBV7-3 and TRBJ2-1 gives the full variable domain: GAGVSQTPSNKVTEKGKYVELRCDPISGHTALYWYRQSLGQGPEFLIYFQGTGAADDSGLPNDRFFAVRPEGSVSTLKIQRTERGDSAVYLCASSPTVGGGYNEQFFGPGTRLTVL.

The chain employs TRBV3-1 (or the pseudogene TRBV3-2) and TRBJ1-2; D might be TRBD1 (5 bases). The V end was cut by 3 bases, the J end by 8 bases, with 10 bases between. Looked up from germline, CDR1 is LGHDT and CDR2 is YNNKEL (reference sequence). CDR3 length: 12 amino acids. The CDR3 here is CASSHRGQGYTF. For the CDR3, the DNA is TGTGCCAGCAGCCACCGGGGCCAGGGCTACACCTTC.

The rearrangement joins TRBV24-1 to TRBJ1-5, with 7 bases identical to TRBD1. Germline loops: CDR1 KGHDR, CDR2 SFDVKD. This CDR3 comprises 15 residues. With 11 bases clipped from V and 0 bases from J, the junction kept 9 bases outside the gene matches. CDR3 protein: CANRQGSGSNQPQHF. The DNA of the CDR3 is TGTGCCAACAGACAGGGCAGCGGTAGCAATCAGCCCCAGCATTTT.

The genes are TRBV7-8 and TRBJ2-7; D is unclear. V dropped 6 bases and J dropped 0 bases, with 21 bases sitting between them. The V gene's germline CDR1 is SGHVS and CDR2 FQNEAQ. The CDR3 has 17 amino acids. The CDR3, as DNA: TGTGCCAGCAGATCAACCAAAGTGGACGAGAGCTCCTACGAGCAGTACTTC. Amino acids: CASRSTKVDESSYEQYF.

The chain employs TRBV19 and TRBJ2-2; D may be TRBD2 (6 bases). V lost 1 base to trimming and J lost 0 bases, with 9 bases between them. The CDR3 runs 16 residues. Germline V gene data show CDR1 as LNHDA and CDR2 as SQIVND (reference sequence). The CDR3, as DNA: TGTGCCAGTAGTATAGGCCCGGGGGCGAACACCGGGGAGCTGTTTTTT. Amino acid sequence: CASSIGPGANTGELFF. Based on the CDR3 plus reference TRBV19 and TRBJ2-2, the full variable domain is DGGITQSPKYLFRKEGQNVTLSCEQNLNHDAMYWYRQDPGQGLRLIYYSQIVNDFQKGDIAEGYSVSREKKESFPLTVTSAQKNPTAFYLCASSIGPGANTGELFFGEGSRLTVL.

The chain recombines TRBV3-1 (or the pseudogene TRBV3-2) with TRBJ2-7, with 8 positions matching TRBD1. V shed 0 bases and J 7 bases; nucleotides not matched to a gene: 5. This CDR3 is built from 14 residues. Germline V gives CDR1 LGHDT, CDR2 YNNKEL (reference sequence). The CDR3 loop is CASSQDRGLREQYF. CDR3 DNA: TGTGCCAGCAGCCAAGACAGGGGGCTTAGGGAGCAGTACTTC.

The sample holds one count of this clone. The chain uses TRBV18 and TRBJ1-1; D remains unclear. The germline gives CDR1 KGHSH, CDR2 LQKENI. Between the trimmed V and J ends, which lost 1 base and 4 bases, there was a span of 10 bases. This CDR3 spans 14 amino acids. CDR3 sequence: CASSPRGMATEAFF. The CDR3 region has the DNA TGTGCCAGCTCACCACGCGGGATGGCCACTGAAGCTTTCTTT.